This T cell receptor (beta chain) originates from a study of cytomegalovirus exposure and HLA in healthy donors. Across the whole study: Most donors, 80% to 90% of a few hundred genotyped, fell in the Caucasian-associated ancestry cluster. General study results and limits: Reportedly, a later analysis found an Asian-associated ancestry cluster had fewer N-insertions than the roughly 700-donor mean. Later analysis suggested most CMV-associated TCR beta chains were HLA-restricted.

On this clone itself: The antigen remains unidentified. This sample also contains other DNA sequences that code for the same CDR3.

This PCR relied on a set of 60 Vbeta primers and 13 Jbeta primers. Profiling relied on immunoSEQ multiplex PCR, and the TCRdb table lists in-frame clones only, not all of them. The repertoire holds more than 95,000 clones, with around 72% as singletons. V lost 8 bases to trimming and J lost 0 bases, with 9 bases between them. Germline V gives CDR1 ENHRY, CDR2 SYGVKD. CDR3 length equals 13 residues. At the time of sampling, donors were nominally healthy, though unrecorded immune exposures were likely. Specimen: PBMCs. This TCR was sampled from a man aged 25 to 40 in good health and CMV-seronegative. The rearrangement uses TRBV10-3 and TRBJ2-3, with a tentative D call TRBD1 (5 bases). CDR3 sequence reads: CAISAGSTDTQYF. Written as DNA, the CDR3 is TGTGCCATCTCGGCAGGGAGCACAGATACGCAGTATTTT.